This is a list of T cell receptor beta chains from one sample in a study of blood T cell repertoires in COVID-19. Method: immunoSEQ multiplex PCR; TCRdb's copy keeps in-frame clones and lacks some. The data hold hundreds of thousands of clones, with around 82% observed a single time. Material for sequencing was PBMCs or T cells enriched from blood (not recorded which). These receptors were collected from a woman aged 45-60 years who had been exposed to COVID-19. The CDR3 runs from the conserved cysteine through the conserved F or W. The D gene is left open where the match is weak. The size of a clone is reported for some rows only, either as once, few or many, or as a class for expanded clones.

TGTGCCATCAGATCAAACGGGACAGGGAGGTCCTACGAGCAGTACTTC,CAIRSNGTGRSYEQYF,-,TRBJ2-7,TRBD1,TRBV10-3
TGTGCCAGCAGTTACTCCCCGAGCTATGGCTACACCTTC,CASSYSPSYGYTF,-,TRBJ1-2,-,TRBV6-5
TGTGCCAGCAGTTCCCAGGGGGCCTATGGCTACACCTTC,CASSSQGAYGYTF,-,TRBJ1-2,TRBD1,TRBV12-3/TRBV12-4
TGTGCCAGCAGACAATTTCAGGGAACTGAAGCTTTCTTT,CASRQFQGTEAFF,-,TRBJ1-1,-,TRBV28
TGTGCCAGTTCTACAGGGGGCAGACAGCCCCAGCATTTT,CASSTGGRQPQHF,-,TRBJ1-5,TRBD1,TRBV27
TGTGCCAGCTCACGGGAACAGGGGTTAGCGCATCAGCCCCAGCATTTT,CASSREQGLAHQPQHF,-,TRBJ1-5,TRBD1,TRBV18
TGTGCCAGCAGTCCCACGGCCCCAGGGGCTAATGAAAAACTGTTTTTT,CASSPTAPGANEKLFF,-,TRBJ1-4,-,TRBV28
TGTGCCAGCAGCGGCAGGGACAATGAGCAGTTCTTC,CASSGRDNEQFF,-,TRBJ2-1,-,TRBV6-2/TRBV6-3
TGTGCCAGCAGCTTAGTCCGCAAGACCCAGGAAAACGCTGAAGCTTTCTTT,CASSLVRKTQENAEAFF,-,TRBJ1-1,-,TRBV7-9
TGTGCCAGCAGCTTAGATCGTGGCTACACCTTC,CASSLDRGYTF,-,TRBJ1-2,-,TRBV11-2
TGTGCCAGCAGCCCCCAGGGGTCATTTACAGACCCCAACTCCTCCTACAATGAGCAGTTCTTC,CASSPQGSFTDPNSSYNEQFF,-,TRBJ2-1,-,TRBV21-1
TGTGCCAGCAGCTTGGTAGAGGACACCGGGGAGCTGTTTTTT,CASSLVEDTGELFF,-,TRBJ2-2,-,TRBV5-5
TGTGCCAGCAGCCCCGCAGGGAATTTGGGGAGGAATGAGCAGTTCTTC,CASSPAGNLGRNEQFF,-,TRBJ2-1,-,TRBV5-5
TGTGCCAGCAGTCGCCGGGACTACCAAGAGACCCAGTACTTC,CASSRRDYQETQYF,-,TRBJ2-5,-,TRBV3-1/TRBV3-2
TGTGCCAGCAGTCTAAGCCACGGGAATTGGAACTATGGCTACACCTTC,CASSLSHGNWNYGYTF,-,TRBJ1-2,-,TRBV28
TGCGCCAGCAGCTTGGGGTTACCGGGACAGGGAAACACCATATATTTT,CASSLGLPGQGNTIYF,-,TRBJ1-3,TRBD1,TRBV5-1
TGTGCCAGCAACCCTAGCGGGGCTAGCACAGATACGCAGTATTTT,CASNPSGASTDTQYF,-,TRBJ2-3,TRBD2,TRBV7-8
TGCGCCAGCAGCCACAGCGCGGGGGGATCCTATGGCTACACCTTC,CASSHSAGGSYGYTF,few,TRBJ1-2,-,TRBV4-1
TGTGCCAGCAGTGAAAGAGGGTTCACTGAAGCTTTCTTT,CASSERGFTEAFF,few,TRBJ1-1,-,TRBV2
TGCGCCAGCAGCTTGGGTCCGGGCACAGATACGCAGTATTTT,CASSLGPGTDTQYF,-,TRBJ2-3,-,TRBV5-1
TGTGCCATCAGGGCTGGGACAGGGGGCACCGGGGAGCTGTTTTTT,CAIRAGTGGTGELFF,-,TRBJ2-2,TRBD1,TRBV10-3
TGTGCCAGCAGCGTAGAGGGACAGGGGACTGAAGCTTTCTTT,CASSVEGQGTEAFF,-,TRBJ1-1,TRBD1,TRBV9
TGTGCCAGTAGTATAAGGGGTCCTGGAAACACCATATATTTT,CASSIRGPGNTIYF,-,TRBJ1-3,-,TRBV19
TGTGCCAGCAGCCCGAGGATCACCCATGACACTGAAGCTTTCTTT,CASSPRITHDTEAFF,-,TRBJ1-1,-,TRBV9
TGTGCCATCAGTGAAACGGGTCAGCCCCAGCATTTT,CAISETGQPQHF,-,TRBJ1-5,-,TRBV10-3
TGTGCCAGCTCCTTCACTCCGACAGATACGCAGTATTTT,CASSFTPTDTQYF,once,TRBJ2-3,-,TRBV18
TGTGCCAGTAGTATAAAAGGGGGAACGAACACTGAAGCTTTCTTT,CASSIKGGTNTEAFF,-,TRBJ1-1,-,TRBV19
TGTGCCAGCAGCTTTCCCCAGGTGAACACTGAAGCTTTCTTT,CASSFPQVNTEAFF,-,TRBJ1-1,-,TRBV7-4
TGTGCCTGGAGTGTAGGGACATGGCAAGAGACCCAGTACTTC,CAWSVGTWQETQYF,-,TRBJ2-5,-,TRBV30
TGTGCCAGCAGTTTAGCAGGGATCTATGGCTACACCTTC,CASSLAGIYGYTF,-,TRBJ1-2,-,TRBV28
TGTGCCAGCAGCCTCTCCACTCAGGGTAGTAATTCACCCCTCCACTTT,CASSLSTQGSNSPLHF,-,TRBJ1-6,-,TRBV7-6
TGTGCCAGCAGGCCAGACATTGGGGGGGGTGAAAAACTGTTTTTT,CASRPDIGGGEKLFF,-,TRBJ1-4,-,TRBV25-1
TGTGCCAGCAGCCTAGGAGCTCACAGGCCCAATCAGCCCCAGCATTTT,CASSLGAHRPNQPQHF,-,TRBJ1-5,-,TRBV7-8
TGTGCCAGCAGCCCCGGAGTTAGCGCTGAAGCTTTCTTT,CASSPGVSAEAFF,-,TRBJ1-1,-,TRBV7-8
TGTGCCAGCAGCTTGGGGGGTTTGAGCAATCAGCCCCAGCATTTT,CASSLGGLSNQPQHF,-,TRBJ1-5,-,TRBV7-2
TGTGCCAGCAGCCAAGTTGGCAACTCCTACGAGCAGTACTTC,CASSQVGNSYEQYF,-,TRBJ2-7,-,TRBV3-1/TRBV3-2
TGTGCCAGCAGTCCCGTAGGGGGCCGGACGGGGAGTGGGACCCAGTACTTC,CASSPVGGRTGSGTQYF,-,TRBJ2-5,TRBD1,TRBV27
TGTGCCATCAGTGGGACTCAACTAGCGCACGGCTACACCTTC,CAISGTQLAHGYTF,few,TRBJ1-2,-,TRBV10-3
TGTGCCAGCAGCCGAGGGGACAGAGAGACCCAAGAGACCCAGTACTTC,CASSRGDRETQETQYF,-,TRBJ2-5,TRBD1,TRBV3-1/TRBV3-2
TGTGCCAGCAGCCGACAGGGACGTGGAAACACCATATATTTT,CASSRQGRGNTIYF,-,TRBJ1-3,TRBD1,TRBV3-1/TRBV3-2
TGTGCCAGCAGCCGGGACAGTAGGTTGTTTTTT,CASSRDSRLFF,-,TRBJ1-4,TRBD1,TRBV7-9
TGTGCCAGCAGTCGTGGGCTAGCGGTAGAGCAGTTCTTC,CASSRGLAVEQFF,-,TRBJ2-1,TRBD2,TRBV28
TGTGCCAGTAGTCGGCCGCGACAGGGCCTCAGCTACACCTTC,CASSRPRQGLSYTF,-,TRBJ1-2,TRBD1,TRBV19
TGTGCCAGTTCCCCAGTAGTATTAGAGTCCGAGGTAAGCTATGGCTACACCTTC,CASSPVVLESEVSYGYTF,-,TRBJ1-2,-,TRBV19
TGCGCCAGCAGCTCCCTGGGACAGCAGATCCAAGAGACCCAGTACTTC,CASSSLGQQIQETQYF,once,TRBJ2-5,TRBD1,TRBV5-1
TGCGCCAGCAGCTTGGTGGCGGGCTTGGGGAACACTGAAGCTTTCTTT,CASSLVAGLGNTEAFF,-,TRBJ1-1,-,TRBV5-1
TGCGCCAGCAGCTCTGACCCGGGGGGAGGGAACACTGAAGCTTTCTTT,CASSSDPGGGNTEAFF,-,TRBJ1-1,-,TRBV5-1
TGTGCCAGCAGCCATACCGGACAGGGCGGTGGCTACACCTTC,CASSHTGQGGGYTF,-,TRBJ1-2,TRBD1,TRBV3-1/TRBV3-2